These T cell receptor beta chains were read from a single sample in a study of tissue T cells after allogeneic stem cell transplantation. The protocol was immunoSEQ multiplex PCR, while the TCRdb copy is restricted to in-frame clones and leaves out a portion. The profile covers fewer than 30,000 clones, with less than 85% appearing a single time and roughly 8% taken by the ten largest. Sample: tissue from the ileum, taken at autopsy. The receptors here all came from a female donor older than 55 with lung cancer. The CDR3 runs from the conserved cysteine through the conserved F or W. D genes are given only for firm matches. Clone size is not always given. Where it is, it says once, few, many or a class for expanded clones.

TRBV9	TRBJ2-1	-	few	CASSRVVGEQFF	TGTGCCAGCAGCAGGGTCGTGGGGGAGCAGTTCTTC
TRBV5-1	TRBJ2-6	-	-	CASSLVGFGANVLTF	TGCGCCAGCAGCTTGGTGGGGTTTGGGGCCAACGTCCTGACTTTC
TRBV21-1	TRBJ1-5	-	few	CASSKTTYSNQPQHF	TGTGCCAGCAGCAAGACCACTTATAGCAATCAGCCCCAGCATTTT
TRBV27	TRBJ1-1	-	-	CASSRQVNTEAFF	TGTGCCAGCAGCAGACAGGTTAACACTGAAGCTTTCTTT
TRBV19	TRBJ1-1	TRBD1	-	CASRNRGSGQDEAFF	TGTGCCAGTAGAAACCGGGGGTCGGGACAGGATGAAGCTTTCTTT
TRBV21-1	TRBJ2-2	-	-	CASSKGRLAGGPDTGELFF	TGTGCCAGCAGCAAGGGGAGACTAGCGGGAGGGCCGGACACCGGGGAGCTGTTTTTT
TRBV19	TRBJ1-6	-	once	CASSIGPFSPLHF	TGTGCCAGTAGTATTGGCCCCTTCTCACCCCTCCACTTT
TRBV4-1	TRBJ2-2	TRBD1	-	CASSQDHGGTGASGELFF	TGCGCCAGCAGCCAAGATCACGGGGGGACAGGGGCTTCCGGGGAGCTGTTTTTT
TRBV2	TRBJ1-5	-	once	CASLLQGGNQPQHF	TGTGCCAGCCTTCTACAGGGAGGCAATCAGCCCCAGCATTTT
TRBV11-2	TRBJ1-5	TRBD1	-	CASSSTGTGNQPQHF	TGTGCCAGCAGCTCCACCGGGACAGGGAATCAGCCCCAGCATTTT
TRBV9	TRBJ1-6	-	once	CASSVQLHEGALHF	TGTGCCAGCAGCGTACAACTCCACGAGGGGGCCCTCCACTTT
TRBV30	TRBJ2-7	-	-	CAWSVQNYEQYF	TGTGCCTGGAGTGTACAGAACTACGAGCAGTACTTC
TRBV30	TRBJ2-7	-	-	CAWSQGGPYEQYF	TGTGCCTGGAGTCAAGGCGGACCCTACGAGCAGTACTTC
TRBV5-4	TRBJ2-1	TRBD2	few	CASRQTSGSLEQFF	TGTGCCAGCAGGCAAACTAGCGGGAGTCTTGAGCAGTTCTTC
TRBV25-1	TRBJ1-1	TRBD1	-	CASTLTGGRGKRTEAFF	TGTGCCAGCACCCTAACCGGAGGCAGGGGGAAAAGGACTGAAGCTTTCTTT
TRBV7-3	TRBJ2-1	-	-	CASSGVAPEPNEQFF	TGTGCCAGCAGCGGAGTAGCGCCTGAACCCAATGAGCAGTTCTTC
TRBV5-1	TRBJ1-4	-	few	CASSLALGEKLFF	TGCGCCAGCAGCTTGGCCTTGGGTGAAAAACTGTTTTTT
TRBV24-1	TRBJ2-7	-	-	CATSDRDAYEQYF	TGTGCCACCAGTGACCGGGACGCCTACGAGCAGTACTTC
TRBV5-4	TRBJ2-1	-	-	CASSHGLGTYNEQFF	TGTGCCAGCAGCCATGGACTGGGTACCTACAATGAGCAGTTCTTC
TRBV6-5	TRBJ2-5	TRBD2	-	CASSRREGRETQYF	TGTGCCAGCAGTCGAAGGGAGGGACGAGAGACCCAGTACTTC
TRBV2	TRBJ1-5	-	-	CASRTDPSNQPQHF	TGTGCCAGCAGGACAGACCCCAGCAATCAGCCCCAGCATTTT
TRBV3-1/TRBV3-2	TRBJ2-7	TRBD2	-	CASSQVTSGGYEQYF	TGTGCCAGCAGCCAAGTAACTAGCGGGGGCTACGAGCAGTACTTC
TRBV4-2	TRBJ2-7	TRBD2	-	CASSPGLATRSYEQYF	TGTGCCAGCAGCCCCGGACTAGCGACTCGCTCCTACGAGCAGTACTTC
TRBV3-1/TRBV3-2	TRBJ2-2	-	-	CASGSAVGTGELFF	TGTGCCAGCGGGTCAGCGGTGGGCACCGGGGAGCTGTTTTTT
TRBV19	TRBJ2-7	TRBD2	-	CASRIAGNSYEQYF	TGTGCCAGTAGAATAGCGGGGAACTCCTACGAGCAGTACTTC
TRBV10-1	TRBJ2-7	-	once	CASSANRVPYEQYF	TGCGCCAGCAGTGCTAACAGGGTGCCCTACGAGCAGTACTTC
TRBV7-8	TRBJ2-3	-	few	CASSLRRADTQYF	TGTGCCAGCAGCTTACGCAGGGCAGATACGCAGTATTTT
TRBV30	TRBJ2-3	-	-	CAWSKSDTQYF	TGTGCCTGGAGTAAGTCAGATACGCAGTATTTT
TRBV29-1	TRBJ2-5	-	-	CSVERVNQETQYF	TGCAGCGTTGAGAGGGTAAACCAAGAGACCCAGTACTTC
TRBV6-2/TRBV6-3	TRBJ1-3	-	-	CASSRPGQSGNTIYF	TGTGCCAGCAGCCGCCCGGGACAATCTGGAAACACCATATATTTT
TRBV30	TRBJ1-5	-	-	CAWSRSTSAQHF	TGTGCCTGGAGTCGGTCCACCTCGGCCCAGCATTTT
TRBV6-2/TRBV6-3	TRBJ1-5	TRBD1	few	CASSSRTGGFHSNQPQHF	TGTGCCAGCAGTTCCAGGACAGGGGGCTTTCATAGCAATCAGCCCCAGCATTTT
TRBV7-9	TRBJ2-3	-	-	CASSFYRSSTDTQYF	TGTGCCAGCAGCTTCTACAGGTCTAGCACAGATACGCAGTATTTT
TRBV5-1	TRBJ1-5	TRBD1	-	CASSLTGGPNQPQHF	TGCGCCAGCAGCTTGACAGGGGGACCCAATCAGCCCCAGCATTTT
TRBV5-5	TRBJ1-1	-	-	CASSLAAVQNTEAFF	TGTGCCAGCAGCTTGGCCGCGGTACAGAACACTGAAGCTTTCTTT
TRBV7-9	TRBJ2-3	TRBD1	-	CASSLGEGGRGTDTQYF	TGTGCCAGCAGCTTAGGAGAAGGGGGCCGCGGCACAGATACGCAGTATTTT
TRBV2	TRBJ2-1	-	once	CASRYHRNEQFF	TGTGCCAGCAGGTATCACAGAAATGAGCAGTTCTTC
TRBV21-1	TRBJ1-2	-	-	CASSYITFGGYTF	TGTGCCAGCAGCTATATTACTTTTGGTGGCTACACCTTC
TRBV19	TRBJ2-7	TRBD2	-	CASTLSSGMGEQYF	TGTGCCAGTACGCTCTCCAGCGGGATGGGCGAGCAGTACTTC